This record covers a single T cell receptor (beta chain). These data are taken from a study of cytomegalovirus exposure and HLA in healthy donors. The junction had 6 bases not matched to a gene; V was cut back by 7 bases and J by 3 bases. The germline gives CDR1 MNHEY, CDR2 SVGAGI. The CDR3 runs to 14 residues. The donors were in the roughly 110-subject validation cohort, distinct from the roughly 700-subject first cohort. Clones were sequenced by immunoSEQ multiplex PCR, and TCRdb holds only the in-frame ones, with some missing. The data contain about 60,000 clones, just over 90% of them singletons. The specimen sequenced was PBMCs. The chain employs TRBV6-5 and TRBJ2-1, with 7 nucleotides matching TRBD2. This sequence originates from a woman between 18 and 29 years old in good health and CMV-seronegative. CDR3 sequence: CASKRGGDYNEQFF. The CDR3, as DNA: TGTGCCAGCAAGCGCGGGGGAGACTACAATGAGCAGTTCTTC.